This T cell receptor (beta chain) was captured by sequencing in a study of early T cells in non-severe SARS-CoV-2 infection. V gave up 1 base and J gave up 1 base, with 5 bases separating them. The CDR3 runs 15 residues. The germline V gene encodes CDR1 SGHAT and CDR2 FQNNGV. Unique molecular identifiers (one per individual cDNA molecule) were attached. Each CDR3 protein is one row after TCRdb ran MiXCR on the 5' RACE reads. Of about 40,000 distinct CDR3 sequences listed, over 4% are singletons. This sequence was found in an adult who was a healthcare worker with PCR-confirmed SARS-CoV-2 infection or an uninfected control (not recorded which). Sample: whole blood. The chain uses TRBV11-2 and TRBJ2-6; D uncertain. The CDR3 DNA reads TGTGCCAGCAGCTTAGGTGCTTCTGGGGCCAACGTCCTGACTTTC. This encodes CASSLGASGANVLTF. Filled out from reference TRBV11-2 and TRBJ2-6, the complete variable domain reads EAGVAQSPRYKIIEKRQSVAFWCNPISGHATLYWYQQILGQGPKLLIQFQNNGVVDDSQLPKDRFSAERLKGVDSTLKIQPAKLEDSAVYLCASSLGASGANVLTFGAGSRLTVL.